The clone carrying this T cell receptor beta chain was observed many times. Its antigen is not known. Germline CDR1 SNHLY, CDR2 FYNNEI. Trimming cost V 8 bases and J 6 bases; bases outside gene matches: 4. The CDR3 has 12 residues. These data belong to a study of T cells after posttransplantation cyclophosphamide. Points from the study as a whole: After PTCy, TRB diversity resembled that of CNI/methotrexate controls. Later blood repertoires were often dominated by clones from the donor CD8+ memory compartment. Skin or GI-infiltrating T cells shared few TRB sequences with blood.

TCRdb's copy holds only in-frame clones and misses some; the assay was immunoSEQ multiplex PCR. This set yields tens of thousands of clones and no singletons; the top ten hold about 2.5%. This chain connects TRBV2 to TRBJ2-1; 7 bases line up with TRBD2. Specimen: PBMCs. The sequence was collected from a man in his forties in good health, CMV-negative, and a related stem cell transplant donor. The CDR3 bases are TGTGCCAGCGGAGGACTAGTCAATGAGCAGTTCTTC. Protein: CASGGLVNEQFF. The variable domain in full, completed from reference TRBV2 and TRBJ2-1, reads EPEVTQTPSHQVTQMGQEVILRCVPISNHLYFYWYRQILGQKVEFLVSFYNNEISEKSEIFDDQFSVERPDGSNFTLKIRSTKLEDSAMYFCASGGLVNEQFFGPGTRLTVL.